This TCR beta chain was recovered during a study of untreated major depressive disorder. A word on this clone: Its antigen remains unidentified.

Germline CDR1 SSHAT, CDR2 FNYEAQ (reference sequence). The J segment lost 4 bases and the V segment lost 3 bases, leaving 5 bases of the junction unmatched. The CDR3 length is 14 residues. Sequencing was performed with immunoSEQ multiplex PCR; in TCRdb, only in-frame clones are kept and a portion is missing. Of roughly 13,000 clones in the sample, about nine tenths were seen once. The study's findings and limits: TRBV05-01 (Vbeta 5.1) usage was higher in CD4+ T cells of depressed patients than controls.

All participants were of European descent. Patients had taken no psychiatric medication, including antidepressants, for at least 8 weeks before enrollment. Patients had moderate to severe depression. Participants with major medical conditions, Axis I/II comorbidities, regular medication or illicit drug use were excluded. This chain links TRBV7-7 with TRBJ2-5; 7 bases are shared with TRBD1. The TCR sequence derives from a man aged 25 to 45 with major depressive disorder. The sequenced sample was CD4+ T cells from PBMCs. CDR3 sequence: CASSFATGRETQYF. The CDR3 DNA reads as TGTGCCAGCAGCTTTGCGACAGGGCGAGAGACCCAGTACTTC. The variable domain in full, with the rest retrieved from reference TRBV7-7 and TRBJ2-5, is GAGVSQSPRYKVTKRGQDVTLRCDPISSHATLYWYQQALGQGPEFLTYFNYEAQPDKSGLPSDRFSAERPEGSISTLTIQRTEQRDSAMYRCASSFATGRETQYFGPGTRLLVL.